This T cell receptor (beta chain) appears in the sequencing data of a study of T-cell memory formation after mild COVID-19. Study at large: TCR clusters were largely donor specific. General study results and limits: CM and EM subsets held most contracting CD4+ clones; EMRA held CD8+ ones. Pre-infection memory held some responding clones, suggesting pre-existing cross-reactive T cells responded.

The CDR3 covers 13 residues. Germline CDR1 and CDR2: MGHRA and YSYEKL. In TCRdb, the 5' RACE reads were re-called with MiXCR into one record per CDR3 protein. The sample holds under 300,000 distinct CDR3 sequences, around 17% seen once. A note on this clonotype: Its specificity is unknown.

Source material: PBMCs or a T cell subset sorted from them (not recorded which). The V gene is TRBV4-1, the J gene TRBJ2-7, with D hard to call. This receptor was identified in a man aged 18 to 30 who had mild COVID-19 (a few samples of this study predate the infection). Cell type and time point are not known. The CDR3 nucleotides read TGTGCCAGCAGCCGTTCGGGCGGCTACGAGCAGTACGTC. This codes for CASSRSGGYEQYV.